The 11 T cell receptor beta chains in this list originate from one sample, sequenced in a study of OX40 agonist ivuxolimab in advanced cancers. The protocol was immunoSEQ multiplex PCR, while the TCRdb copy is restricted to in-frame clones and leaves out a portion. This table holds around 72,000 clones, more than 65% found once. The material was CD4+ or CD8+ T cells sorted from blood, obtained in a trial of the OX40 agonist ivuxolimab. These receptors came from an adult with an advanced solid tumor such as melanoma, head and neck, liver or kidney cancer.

The CDR3 here is CASSPPDEAEKLFF. CDR3 DNA: TGTGCCAGCAGCCCTCCGGACGAAGCTGAAAAACTGTTTTTT. The chain has TRBV9 and TRBJ1-4, with D uncertain. Germline CDR1 SGDLS, CDR2 YYNGEE. Trimming shortened V by 4 bases and J by 7 bases, and 14 bases separated the two germline ends. The CDR3 contains 14 residues.

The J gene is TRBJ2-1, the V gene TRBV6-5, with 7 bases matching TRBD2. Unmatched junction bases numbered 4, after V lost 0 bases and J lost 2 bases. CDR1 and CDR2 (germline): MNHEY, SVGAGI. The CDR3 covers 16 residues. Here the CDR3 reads CASSYSSGETYNEQFF. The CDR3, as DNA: TGTGCCAGCAGTTACTCGAGCGGGGAAACCTACAATGAGCAGTTCTTC.

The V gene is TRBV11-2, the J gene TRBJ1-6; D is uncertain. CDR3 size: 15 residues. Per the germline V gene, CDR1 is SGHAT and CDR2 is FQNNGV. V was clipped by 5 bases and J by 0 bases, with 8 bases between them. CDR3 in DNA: TGTGCCAGCAGCGAAAGAAGCTCCTATAATTCACCCCTCCACTTT. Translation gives CASSERSSYNSPLHF.

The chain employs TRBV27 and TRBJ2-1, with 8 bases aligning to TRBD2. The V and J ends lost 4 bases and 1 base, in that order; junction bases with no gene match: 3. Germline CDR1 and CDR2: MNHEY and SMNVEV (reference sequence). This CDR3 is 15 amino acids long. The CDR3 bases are TGTGCCAGCAGTTCACTAGCGGCGTCCTACAATGAGCAGTTCTTC. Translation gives CASSSLAASYNEQFF.

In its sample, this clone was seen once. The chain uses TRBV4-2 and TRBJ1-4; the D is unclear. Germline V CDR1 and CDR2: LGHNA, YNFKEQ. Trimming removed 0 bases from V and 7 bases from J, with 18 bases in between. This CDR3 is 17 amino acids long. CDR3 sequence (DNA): TGTGCCAGCAGCCAAGAGTCAGGATCTGTCATGGGTGAAAAACTGTTTTTT. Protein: CASSQESGSVMGEKLFF.

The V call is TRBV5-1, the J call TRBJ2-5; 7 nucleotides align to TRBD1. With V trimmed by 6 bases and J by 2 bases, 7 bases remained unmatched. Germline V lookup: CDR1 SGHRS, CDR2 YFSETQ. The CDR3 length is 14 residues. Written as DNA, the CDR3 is TGCGCCAGCACCTTAAACAGGGGACAAGAGACCCAGTACTTC. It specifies CASTLNRGQETQYF.

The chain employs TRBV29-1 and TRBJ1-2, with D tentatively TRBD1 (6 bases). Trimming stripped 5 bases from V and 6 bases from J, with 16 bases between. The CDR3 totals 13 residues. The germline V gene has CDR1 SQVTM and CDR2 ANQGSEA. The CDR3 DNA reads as TGCAGCGTTTTTAGGGGGGGGGCGAATGGCTACACCTTC. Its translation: CSVFRGGANGYTF. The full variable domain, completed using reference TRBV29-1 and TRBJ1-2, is SAVISQKPSRDICQRGTSLTIQCQVDSQVTMMFWYRQQPGQSLTLIATANQGSEATYESGFVIDKFPISRPNLTFSTLTVSNMSPEDSSIYLCSVFRGGANGYTFGSGTRLTVV.

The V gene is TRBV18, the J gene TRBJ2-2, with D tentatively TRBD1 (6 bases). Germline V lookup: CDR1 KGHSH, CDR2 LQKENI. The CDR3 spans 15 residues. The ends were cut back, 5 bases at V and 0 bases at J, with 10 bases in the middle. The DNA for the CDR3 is TGTGCCAGCTCATACGGGACACCGAACACCGGGGAGCTGTTTTTT. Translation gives CASSYGTPNTGELFF.

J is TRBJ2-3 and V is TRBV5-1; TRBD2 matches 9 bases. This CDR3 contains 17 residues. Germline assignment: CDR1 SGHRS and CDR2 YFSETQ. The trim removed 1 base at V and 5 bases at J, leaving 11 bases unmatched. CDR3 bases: TGCGCCAGCAGCTTGCTAGAAGCGGGGGGCCTCAAAGATACGCAGTATTTT. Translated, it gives CASSLLEAGGLKDTQYF. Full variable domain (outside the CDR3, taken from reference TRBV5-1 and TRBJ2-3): KAGVTQTPRYLIKTRGQQVTLSCSPISGHRSVSWYQQTPGQGLQFLFEYFSETQRNKGNFPGRFSGRQFSNSRSEMNVSTLELGDSALYLCASSLLEAGGLKDTQYFGPGTRLTVL.

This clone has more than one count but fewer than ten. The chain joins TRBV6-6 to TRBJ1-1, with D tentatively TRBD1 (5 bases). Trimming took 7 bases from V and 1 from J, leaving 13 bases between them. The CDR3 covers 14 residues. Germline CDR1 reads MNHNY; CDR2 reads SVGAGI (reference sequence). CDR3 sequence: CASNRPTENTEAFF. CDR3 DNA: TGTGCCAGCAATCGCCCGACAGAGAACACTGAAGCTTTCTTT.

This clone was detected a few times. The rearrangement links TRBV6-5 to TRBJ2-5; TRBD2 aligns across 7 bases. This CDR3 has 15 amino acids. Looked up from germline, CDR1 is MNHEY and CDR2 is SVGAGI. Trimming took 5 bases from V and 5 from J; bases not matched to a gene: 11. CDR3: CASSKSGRERETQYF. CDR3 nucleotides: TGTGCCAGCAGTAAGAGCGGGCGGGAGAGGGAGACCCAGTACTTC.